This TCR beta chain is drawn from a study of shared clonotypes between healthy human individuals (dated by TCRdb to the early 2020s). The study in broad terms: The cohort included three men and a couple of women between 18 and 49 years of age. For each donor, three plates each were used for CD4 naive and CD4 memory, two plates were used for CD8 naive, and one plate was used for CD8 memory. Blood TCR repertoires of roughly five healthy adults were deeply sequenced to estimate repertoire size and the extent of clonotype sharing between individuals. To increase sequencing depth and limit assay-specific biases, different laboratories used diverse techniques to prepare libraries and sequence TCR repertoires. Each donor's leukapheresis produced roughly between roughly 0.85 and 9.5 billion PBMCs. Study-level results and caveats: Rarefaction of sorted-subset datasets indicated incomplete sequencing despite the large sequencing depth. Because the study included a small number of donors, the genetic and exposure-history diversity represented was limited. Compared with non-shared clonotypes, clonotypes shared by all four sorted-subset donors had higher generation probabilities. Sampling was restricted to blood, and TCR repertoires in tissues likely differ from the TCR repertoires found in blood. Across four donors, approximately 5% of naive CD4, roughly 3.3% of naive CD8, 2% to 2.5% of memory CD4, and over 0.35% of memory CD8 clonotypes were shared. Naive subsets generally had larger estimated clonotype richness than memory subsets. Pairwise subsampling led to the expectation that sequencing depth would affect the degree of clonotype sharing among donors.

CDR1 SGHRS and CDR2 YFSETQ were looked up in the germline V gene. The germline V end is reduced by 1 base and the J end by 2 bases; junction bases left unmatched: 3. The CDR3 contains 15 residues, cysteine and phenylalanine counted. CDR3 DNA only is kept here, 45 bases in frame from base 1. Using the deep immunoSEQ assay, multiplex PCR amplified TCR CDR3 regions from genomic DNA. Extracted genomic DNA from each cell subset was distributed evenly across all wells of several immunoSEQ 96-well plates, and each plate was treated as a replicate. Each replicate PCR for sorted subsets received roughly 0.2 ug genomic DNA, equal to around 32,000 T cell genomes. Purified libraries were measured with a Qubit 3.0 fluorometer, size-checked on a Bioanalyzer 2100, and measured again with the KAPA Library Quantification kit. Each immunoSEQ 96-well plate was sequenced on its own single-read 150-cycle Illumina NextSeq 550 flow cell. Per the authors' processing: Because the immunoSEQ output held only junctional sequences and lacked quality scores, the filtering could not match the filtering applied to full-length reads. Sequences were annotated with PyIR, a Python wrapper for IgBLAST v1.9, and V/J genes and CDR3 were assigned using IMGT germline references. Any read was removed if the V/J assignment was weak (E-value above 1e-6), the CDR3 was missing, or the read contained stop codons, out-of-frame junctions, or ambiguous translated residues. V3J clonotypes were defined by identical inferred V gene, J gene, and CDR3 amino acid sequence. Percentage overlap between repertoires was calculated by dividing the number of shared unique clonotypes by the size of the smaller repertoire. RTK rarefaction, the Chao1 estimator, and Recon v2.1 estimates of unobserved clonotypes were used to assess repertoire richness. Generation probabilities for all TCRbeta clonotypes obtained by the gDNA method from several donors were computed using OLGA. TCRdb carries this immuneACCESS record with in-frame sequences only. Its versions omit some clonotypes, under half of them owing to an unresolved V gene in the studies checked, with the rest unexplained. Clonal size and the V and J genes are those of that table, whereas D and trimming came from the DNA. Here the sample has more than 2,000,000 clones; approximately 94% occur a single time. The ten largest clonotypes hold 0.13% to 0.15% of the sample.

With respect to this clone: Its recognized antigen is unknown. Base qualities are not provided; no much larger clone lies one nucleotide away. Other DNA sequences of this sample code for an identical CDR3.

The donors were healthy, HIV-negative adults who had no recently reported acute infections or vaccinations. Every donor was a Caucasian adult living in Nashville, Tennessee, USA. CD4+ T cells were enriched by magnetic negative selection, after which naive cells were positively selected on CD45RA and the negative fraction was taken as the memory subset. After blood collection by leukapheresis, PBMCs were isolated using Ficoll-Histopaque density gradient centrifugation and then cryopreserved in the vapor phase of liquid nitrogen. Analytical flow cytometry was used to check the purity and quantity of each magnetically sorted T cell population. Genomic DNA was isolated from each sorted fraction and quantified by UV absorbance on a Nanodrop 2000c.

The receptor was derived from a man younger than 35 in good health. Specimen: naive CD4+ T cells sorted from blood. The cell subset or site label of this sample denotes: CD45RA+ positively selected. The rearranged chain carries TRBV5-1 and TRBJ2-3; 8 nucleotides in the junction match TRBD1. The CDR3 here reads CASSLQGAATDTQYF. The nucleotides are TGCGCCAGCAGCTTGCAGGGGGCCGCCACAGATACGCAGTATTTT.